This T cell receptor (beta chain) was sequenced in a study of CD8 T cells in ankylosing spondylitis. Overall study findings and caveats: In ankylosing spondylitis patients, matched synovial fluid reportedly showed significant enrichment of disease-linked clones. Earlier work had already found some motif variants in reactive arthritis synovial fluid and blood.

The CDR3 loop spans 17 amino acids. CDR1 and CDR2 from the germline V gene are LGHNA and YNFKEQ. V shed 0 bases and J 7 bases; nucleotides not matched to a gene: 11. TCRdb re-derived calls from the 5' RACE reads in MiXCR, one entry per CDR3 protein. The table lists approximately 250,000 distinct CDR3 sequences, around 8% of them singletons. This clonotype occurred many times. Its specificity is unknown. The chain couples TRBV4-2 to TRBJ1-2; 10 bases line up with TRBD1. The source of this sequence is a female donor with ankylosing spondylitis or in good health (not recorded which). What was sequenced was blood, either unsorted or a sorted T cell fraction (not recorded which). CDR3 in DNA: TGTGCCAGCAGCCAAGATGGTTGGGGACAGGGGAGGAGTGGCTACACCTTC. Amino acid sequence: CASSQDGWGQGRSGYTF.